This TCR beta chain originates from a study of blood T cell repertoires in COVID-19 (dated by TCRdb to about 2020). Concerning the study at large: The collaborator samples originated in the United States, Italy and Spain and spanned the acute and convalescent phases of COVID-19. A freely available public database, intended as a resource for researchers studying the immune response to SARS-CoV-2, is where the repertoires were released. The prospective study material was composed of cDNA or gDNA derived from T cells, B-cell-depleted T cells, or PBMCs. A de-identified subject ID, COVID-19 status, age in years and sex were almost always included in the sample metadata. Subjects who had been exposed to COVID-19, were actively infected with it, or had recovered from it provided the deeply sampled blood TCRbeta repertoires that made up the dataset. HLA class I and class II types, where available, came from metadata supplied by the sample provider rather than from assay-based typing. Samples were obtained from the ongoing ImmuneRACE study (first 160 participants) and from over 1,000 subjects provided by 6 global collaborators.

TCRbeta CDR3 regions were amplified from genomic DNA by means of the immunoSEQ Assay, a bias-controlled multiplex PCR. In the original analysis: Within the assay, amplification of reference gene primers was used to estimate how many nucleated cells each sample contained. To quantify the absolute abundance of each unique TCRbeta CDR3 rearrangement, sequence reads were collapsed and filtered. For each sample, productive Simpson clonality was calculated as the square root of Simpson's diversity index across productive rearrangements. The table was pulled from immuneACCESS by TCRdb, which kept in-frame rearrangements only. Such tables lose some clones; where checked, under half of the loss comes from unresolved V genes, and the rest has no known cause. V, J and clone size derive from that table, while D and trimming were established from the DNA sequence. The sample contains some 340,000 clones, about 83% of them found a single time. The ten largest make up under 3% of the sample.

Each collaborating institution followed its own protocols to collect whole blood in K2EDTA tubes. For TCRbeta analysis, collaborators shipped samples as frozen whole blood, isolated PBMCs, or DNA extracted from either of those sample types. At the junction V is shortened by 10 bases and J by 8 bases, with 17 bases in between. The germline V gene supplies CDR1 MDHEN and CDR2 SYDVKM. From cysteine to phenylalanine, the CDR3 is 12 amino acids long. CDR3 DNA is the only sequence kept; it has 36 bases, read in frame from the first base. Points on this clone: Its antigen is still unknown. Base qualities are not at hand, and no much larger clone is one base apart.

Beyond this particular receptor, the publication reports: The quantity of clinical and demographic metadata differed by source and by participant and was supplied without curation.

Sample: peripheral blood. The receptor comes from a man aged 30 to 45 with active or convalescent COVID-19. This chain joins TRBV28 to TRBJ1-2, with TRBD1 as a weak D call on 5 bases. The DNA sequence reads TGTGCCATCCAGGGACTCCCAGGGGGCTACACCTTC. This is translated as CAIQGLPGGYTF.